Below are 21 T cell receptor beta chains sequenced from a single sample in a study of blood T cell repertoires in COVID-19. Using immunoSEQ multiplex PCR, the repertoire was profiled, and TCRdb retains in-frame clones only, with some absent. The sample contains hundreds of thousands of clones, roughly 90% of which appear only once. Material: peripheral blood. These receptors all stem from a woman in her forties or fifties with acute or convalescent COVID-19.

The chain employs TRBV14 and TRBJ2-7; TRBD1 is a possible D gene (5 bases). Germline assignment: CDR1 SGHDN and CDR2 FVKESK. Deletions cut 3 bases from V and 2 bases from J, with 11 bases between. This CDR3 spans 14 amino acids. The CDR3, as DNA: TGTGCCAGCAGCCAGCAGCAGGGTACCTACGAGCAGTACTTC. It yields the protein CASSQQQGTYEQYF.

V gene TRBV6-2 or TRBV6-3 combines with J gene TRBJ2-7, with TRBD2 matching over 7 bases. The CDR3 contains 15 residues. V lost 0 bases and J lost 4; bases outside the gene matches: 6. The germline gives CDR1 MNHEY, CDR2 SVGEGT. The DNA of the CDR3 is TGTGCCAGCAGTTACTCAGCGGGGCAACGGTACGAGCAGTACTTC. It encodes CASSYSAGQRYEQYF.

The J gene is TRBJ1-2, the V gene TRBV4-3; 9 positions agree with TRBD1. Losses at the gene ends were 3 bases for V and 4 bases for J; bases not matched to a gene: 3. The CDR3 loop spans 14 amino acids. Germline values: CDR1 LGHNA, CDR2 YSLEER. CDR3 region: CASSQGQGPYGYTF. The CDR3 nucleotides read TGCGCCAGCAGCCAGGGACAGGGACCCTATGGCTACACCTTC.

This clone was seen once. The chain has TRBV4-1 and TRBJ1-4, with D perhaps TRBD1 (6 bases). The CDR3 sequence is 16 residues long. The germline V and J ends were trimmed by 4 bases and 2 bases, with 14 bases remaining between them. Germline V gene lookup returns CDR1 MGHRA and CDR2 YSYEKL. The CDR3 bases are TGCGCCAGCAGCCCGATTCAGGGGTACACTAATGAAAAACTGTTTTTT. Protein sequence: CASSPIQGYTNEKLFF.

This clone has just a few counts. The chain employs TRBV30 and TRBJ2-7, with D possibly being TRBD1 (6 bases). The V gene lost 3 bases and the J gene lost 3 bases, with 12 bases spanning the gap. The germline gives CDR1 GTSNPN, CDR2 SVGIG (reference sequence). The CDR3 is made up of 13 amino acids. CDR3 sequence (DNA): TGTGCCTGGAGACAGGGTTCGGTCTACGAGCAGTACTTC. This translates into CAWRQGSVYEQYF.

The chain joins TRBV3-1 (or the pseudogene TRBV3-2) to TRBJ2-7, with no clear D. The ends were cut back, 3 bases at V and 2 bases at J, with 8 bases in the middle. Germline CDR1 and CDR2: LGHDT and YNNKEL (reference sequence). The CDR3 loop spans 13 amino acids. CDR3 coding DNA: TGTGCCAGCAGCCAGAGCCTAACCTACGAGCAGTACTTC. As protein: CASSQSLTYEQYF.

J is TRBJ2-7 and V is TRBV21-1; the listed D gene, TRBD2, was not tested against the DNA. TRBV21-1 is a documented pseudogene. This CDR3 is 15 amino acids long. As DNA, the CDR3 is TGTGCCAGCAGCAAGGCTGCGGGGGTACCCTACGAGCAGTACTTC. It encodes CASSKAAGVPYEQYF.

The V and J genes are TRBV28 and TRBJ1-4; weak D call: TRBD1 (5 bases). Germline CDR1 is MDHEN and CDR2 is SYDVKM. The CDR3 totals 14 residues. V dropped 6 bases and J dropped 5 bases, with 13 bases sitting between them. The CDR3 DNA reads as TGTGCCAGCAGCTTTATGGGGCGAAATGAAAAACTGTTTTTT. It specifies CASSFMGRNEKLFF.

The chain recombines TRBV29-1 with TRBJ2-1, with 9 bases lining up with TRBD2. Germline loops: CDR1 SQVTM, CDR2 ANQGSEA. Trimming took 6 bases from V and 5 from J; bases not matched to a gene: 5. The length of the CDR3 is 13 residues. The CDR3 nucleotides read TGCAGCGTGAATAGCGGGAGAGACAATGAGCAGTTCTTC. Its protein is CSVNSGRDNEQFF.

This chain connects TRBV12-5 to TRBJ1-4; D ambiguous. This CDR3 comprises 14 residues. The germline V gene encodes CDR1 LGHNT and CDR2 FRNRAP. Trimming cost V 4 bases and J 3 bases, with 9 bases left between them. CDR3: CASGSGSANEKLFF. CDR3 bases: TGTGCTAGTGGTTCGGGGTCGGCTAATGAAAAACTGTTTTTT.

For this clone: A junction boundary mismatches the germline segment, possibly from a read error. The chain links TRBV27 to TRBJ1-2; tentatively, D is TRBD1 (6 bases). This CDR3 comprises 13 residues. CDR1 is MNHEY, CDR2 SMNVEV, per germline (reference sequence). The CDR3 region has the DNA TGTGCCAGCAGTCCACACAACCTGGGACAATGGTCCTTC. Translated, it gives CASSPHNLGQWSF.

The rearrangement uses TRBV5-1 and TRBJ2-1; the match to TRBD1 covers 10 bases. This CDR3 is 14 amino acids long. J was trimmed by 8 bases and V by 2 bases; bases with no gene match: 4. Germline CDR1 SGHRS, CDR2 YFSETQ. The CDR3 nucleotides are TGCGCCAGCAGCTTCGGACAGGGGGTCGATGAGCAGTTCTTC. Its translation is CASSFGQGVDEQFF.

The chain couples TRBV7-8 to TRBJ1-1, with 8 bases matching TRBD1. V lost 4 bases to trimming and J lost 0 bases; unmatched junction nucleotides: 7. Looked up from germline, CDR1 is SGHVS and CDR2 is FQNEAQ. The CDR3 sequence is 16 residues long. The CDR3, as DNA: TGTGCCAGCAGCTACACAGGGGGATACATGAACACTGAAGCTTTCTTT. It encodes CASSYTGGYMNTEAFF.

The chain joins TRBV30 to TRBJ1-2, with D perhaps TRBD1 (5 bases). The CDR3 is 15 residues long. Deletions cut 0 bases from V and 5 bases from J, with 16 bases between. CDR1 and CDR2 (germline): GTSNPN, SVGIG (reference sequence). The CDR3 DNA reads as TGTGCCTGGAGTGTAAGAGTAACAGGAAATTATGGCTACACCTTC. This translates into CAWSVRVTGNYGYTF.

The J gene is TRBJ2-3, the V gene TRBV6-2 or TRBV6-3, with TRBD2 identical over 11 bases. Trimming removed 0 bases from V and 2 bases from J; junction bases left unmatched: 7. Per the germline V gene, CDR1 is MNHEY and CDR2 is SVGEGT. The length of the CDR3 is 18 residues. The CDR3 region is CASSYSKGTSGITDTQYF. The CDR3, as DNA: TGTGCCAGCAGTTACTCGAAGGGGACTAGCGGAATCACAGATACGCAGTATTTT.

The CDR3 here is CASSSGRGQETQYF. DNA for the CDR3: TGTGCCAGCAGCTCGGGACGGGGGCAAGAGACCCAGTACTTC. The rearrangement joins TRBV2 to TRBJ2-5, with a tentative D call TRBD2 (6 bases). V shed 6 bases and J shed 2 bases, with 13 bases lying between them. Germline-derived CDR1 and CDR2 are SNHLY and FYNNEI. The CDR3 contains 14 residues.

The V gene is TRBV24-1, the J gene TRBJ2-2; tentative D call: TRBD1 (5 bases). The CDR3 runs to 16 residues. Germline loops: CDR1 KGHDR, CDR2 SFDVKD. V lost 4 bases, J lost 6 bases, and 17 bases lay in between. The CDR3 DNA is TGTGCCACCAGTGACCGATTGAGCGAAGGGGCCGGGGAGCTGTTTTTT. Its translation: CATSDRLSEGAGELFF.

This clone was seen only once. This chain links TRBV5-1 with TRBJ2-5; D remains unclear. V was trimmed by 1 base and J by 2 bases, leaving 9 bases between them. Germline assignment: CDR1 SGHRS and CDR2 YFSETQ. CDR3 length equals 14 residues. CDR3 sequence (DNA): TGCGCCAGCAGCTTGAACAGCTGGCAAGAGACCCAGTACTTC. It is translated as CASSLNSWQETQYF.

The J gene is TRBJ2-7, the V gene TRBV7-9, with unresolved D. Germline CDR1 reads SEHNR; CDR2 reads FQNEAQ (reference sequence). V lost 6 bases to trimming and J lost 0 bases, with 9 bases between them. This CDR3 region has 13 residues. The CDR3 DNA sequence: TGTGCCAGCAGGGATGACAACTCCTACGAGCAGTACTTC. Amino acid sequence: CASRDDNSYEQYF.

The V gene is TRBV11-2, the J gene TRBJ2-7, with 13 bases lining up with TRBD2. Germline V gene lookup returns CDR1 SGHAT and CDR2 FQNNGV. Trimming at V came to 4 bases and at J to 4 bases, leaving 4 bases not matched to a gene. This CDR3 region has 15 residues. CDR3 nucleotide sequence: TGTGCCAGCAGCTCCGGACTAGCGGGAGTGTACGAGCAGTACTTC. Its protein is CASSSGLAGVYEQYF.

The chain couples TRBV11-2 to TRBJ2-3; TRBD2 matches at 8 bases. There are 15 residues in the CDR3. The V and J ends lost 0 bases and 4 bases, in that order; junction bases with no gene match: 3. Germline V gives CDR1 SGHAT, CDR2 FQNNGV. CDR3 DNA sequence: TGTGCCAGCAGCTTAGAGTGGCGGGAGGCAGATACGCAGTATTTT. Translating it yields CASSLEWREADTQYF.